The rows below give T cell receptor beta chains drawn from one sample of a study of cytomegalovirus exposure and HLA in healthy donors. Only in-frame clones appear in the TCRdb table, and some are missing; sequencing was by immunoSEQ multiplex PCR. Of under 250,000 clones in the sample, about 80% were seen once. Specimen: PBMCs. These TCRs come from a woman aged 45-65 years in good health and CMV-seropositive. Both conserved end residues are part of each CDR3. The order of the fields is V gene, clone size, D gene, J gene, CDR3 protein, CDR3 DNA. A D gene is named only where the DNA matches it firmly. Clone sizes are given selectively: once, few, many, or a class where the clone is expanded.

v_call: TRBV7-6; clone_size: NA; d_call: NA; j_call: TRBJ2-6; cdr3_aa: CASSLVSRTESGANVLTF; cdr3_nt: TGTGCCAGCAGCTTAGTTTCGAGGACAGAGTCTGGGGCCAACGTCCTGACTTTC
v_call: TRBV5-1; clone_size: NA; d_call: TRBD1; j_call: TRBJ2-4; cdr3_aa: CASSFDRGSGDIQYF; cdr3_nt: TGCGCCAGCAGCTTTGACAGGGGGTCGGGTGACATTCAGTACTTC
v_call: TRBV5-1; clone_size: NA; d_call: NA; j_call: TRBJ2-3; cdr3_aa: CASSLSSTTDTQYF; cdr3_nt: TGCGCCAGCAGCTTGTCTTCCACTACAGATACGCAGTATTTT
v_call: TRBV2; clone_size: NA; d_call: NA; j_call: TRBJ1-6; cdr3_aa: CASSIGHAENSPLHF; cdr3_nt: TGTGCCAGCAGTATAGGACACGCTGAAAATTCACCCCTCCACTTT
v_call: TRBV2; clone_size: few; d_call: NA; j_call: TRBJ2-3; cdr3_aa: CASSKDGTTDTQYF; cdr3_nt: TGTGCCAGCAGTAAAGACGGGACAACAGATACGCAGTATTTT
v_call: TRBV12-5; clone_size: NA; d_call: TRBD1; j_call: TRBJ2-1; cdr3_aa: CASGFEGGQGESYNEQFF; cdr3_nt: TGTGCTAGTGGTTTTGAGGGAGGACAGGGTGAATCCTACAATGAGCAGTTCTTC
v_call: TRBV10-3; clone_size: NA; d_call: TRBD1; j_call: TRBJ1-2; cdr3_aa: CAISDRGHGGYTF; cdr3_nt: TGTGCCATCAGTGACAGGGGGCACGGAGGCTACACCTTC
v_call: TRBV5-1; clone_size: NA; d_call: NA; j_call: TRBJ2-5; cdr3_aa: CASSFSGRGIEETQYF; cdr3_nt: TGCGCCAGCAGCTTTTCCGGCAGGGGTATTGAGGAGACCCAGTACTTC
v_call: TRBV27; clone_size: NA; d_call: NA; j_call: TRBJ1-2; cdr3_aa: CASSDTFSNYGYTF; cdr3_nt: TGTGCCAGCAGTGACACCTTTTCTAACTATGGCTACACCTTC
v_call: TRBV6-5; clone_size: NA; d_call: NA; j_call: TRBJ1-2; cdr3_aa: CASSYSGRDYTF; cdr3_nt: TGTGCCAGCAGTTACTCAGGCAGGGACTACACCTTC
v_call: TRBV19; clone_size: NA; d_call: NA; j_call: TRBJ1-5; cdr3_aa: CASSMVGGWSNQPQHF; cdr3_nt: TGTGCCAGTAGTATGGTGGGGGGTTGGAGCAATCAGCCCCAGCATTTT
v_call: TRBV5-5; clone_size: NA; d_call: NA; j_call: TRBJ1-2; cdr3_aa: CASSLGPSTVGYGYTF; cdr3_nt: TGTGCCAGCAGCTTGGGTCCGTCTACAGTAGGCTATGGCTACACCTTC
v_call: TRBV10-3; clone_size: NA; d_call: NA; j_call: TRBJ1-2; cdr3_aa: CAISESLGGRSVVGYTF; cdr3_nt: TGTGCCATCAGTGAGTCGCTCGGCGGGCGATCGGTCGTCGGCTACACCTTC
v_call: TRBV6-4; clone_size: few; d_call: TRBD1; j_call: TRBJ1-1; cdr3_aa: CASSPDRALGTEAFF; cdr3_nt: TGTGCCAGCAGCCCGGACAGGGCCCTCGGCACTGAAGCTTTCTTT
v_call: TRBV29-1; clone_size: NA; d_call: TRBD1; j_call: TRBJ1-4; cdr3_aa: CSVDVGRSGGGEKLFF; cdr3_nt: TGCAGCGTTGATGTAGGTCGGTCAGGGGGCGGTGAAAAACTGTTTTTT
v_call: TRBV27; clone_size: NA; d_call: TRBD1; j_call: TRBJ2-3; cdr3_aa: CASSKLTGGAVLNTDTQYF; cdr3_nt: TGTGCCAGCAGTAAACTAACAGGGGGCGCGGTCCTGAATACAGATACGCAGTATTTT
v_call: TRBV11-2; clone_size: NA; d_call: TRBD2; j_call: TRBJ2-5; cdr3_aa: CASSPTGGETQYF; cdr3_nt: TGTGCCAGCAGCCCAACCGGGGGGGAGACCCAGTACTTC
v_call: TRBV6-5; clone_size: NA; d_call: NA; j_call: TRBJ2-1; cdr3_aa: CASSYLNEQFF; cdr3_nt: TGTGCCAGCAGTTATCTGAATGAGCAGTTCTTC
v_call: TRBV7-2; clone_size: once; d_call: TRBD1; j_call: TRBJ2-5; cdr3_aa: CASSLEGAGTQYF; cdr3_nt: TGTGCCAGCAGCTTAGAGGGGGCGGGGACCCAGTACTTC
v_call: TRBV5-8; clone_size: NA; d_call: TRBD2; j_call: TRBJ2-1; cdr3_aa: CASSSGGASDYNEQFF; cdr3_nt: TGTGCCAGCAGCTCGGGGGGGGCGTCCGACTACAATGAGCAGTTCTTC
v_call: TRBV29-1; clone_size: NA; d_call: NA; j_call: TRBJ2-7; cdr3_aa: CSVELGAGTPSSYEQYF; cdr3_nt: TGCAGCGTTGAATTGGGTGCCGGGACACCGAGCTCCTACGAGCAGTACTTC
v_call: TRBV5-5; clone_size: NA; d_call: NA; j_call: TRBJ2-6; cdr3_aa: CASSFGHTASGANVLTF; cdr3_nt: TGTGCCAGCAGCTTTGGGCATACAGCCTCTGGGGCCAACGTCCTGACTTTC
v_call: TRBV19; clone_size: NA; d_call: NA; j_call: TRBJ2-1; cdr3_aa: CASSMNPRGSYNEQFF; cdr3_nt: TGTGCCAGTAGTATGAACCCCAGAGGGTCCTACAATGAGCAGTTCTTC
v_call: TRBV5-1; clone_size: NA; d_call: TRBD1; j_call: TRBJ1-1; cdr3_aa: CASSTGTGMNTEAFF; cdr3_nt: TGCGCCAGCAGCACAGGGACAGGAATGAACACTGAAGCTTTCTTT
v_call: TRBV7-7; clone_size: once; d_call: NA; j_call: TRBJ2-5; cdr3_aa: CASSLGGGGETQYF; cdr3_nt: TGTGCCAGCAGCTTAGGTGGGGGCGGAGAGACCCAGTACTTC
v_call: TRBV4-2; clone_size: NA; d_call: NA; j_call: TRBJ2-7; cdr3_aa: CASSQEGQGIPYEQYF; cdr3_nt: TGTGCCAGCAGCCAAGAAGGGCAGGGTATTCCTTACGAGCAGTACTTC
v_call: TRBV6-1; clone_size: NA; d_call: NA; j_call: TRBJ1-1; cdr3_aa: CASGTGYSEAFF; cdr3_nt: TGTGCCAGCGGAACAGGTTATAGTGAAGCTTTCTTT
v_call: TRBV5-6; clone_size: NA; d_call: NA; j_call: TRBJ2-6; cdr3_aa: CASSLAWRDGANVLTF; cdr3_nt: TGTGCCAGCAGCTTGGCCTGGAGGGATGGGGCCAACGTCCTGACTTTC
v_call: TRBV7-9; clone_size: NA; d_call: NA; j_call: TRBJ2-1; cdr3_aa: CASSLFNNEQFF; cdr3_nt: TGTGCCAGCAGCTTATTTAACAATGAGCAGTTCTTC
v_call: TRBV7-2; clone_size: NA; d_call: TRBD2; j_call: TRBJ2-3; cdr3_aa: CASSSRGGAGRNTQYF; cdr3_nt: TGTGCCAGCAGCTCCCGGGGGGGAGCGGGGAGGAATACGCAGTATTTT
v_call: TRBV28; clone_size: NA; d_call: TRBD1; j_call: TRBJ1-4; cdr3_aa: CASSPGQNEKLFF; cdr3_nt: TGTGCCAGCAGTCCGGGACAGAATGAAAAACTGTTTTTT
v_call: TRBV11-2; clone_size: NA; d_call: NA; j_call: TRBJ1-3; cdr3_aa: CASSRQQISGNTIYF; cdr3_nt: TGTGCCAGCAGCCGACAACAAATCTCTGGAAACACCATATATTTT
v_call: TRBV5-1; clone_size: NA; d_call: TRBD2; j_call: TRBJ2-7; cdr3_aa: CASSGGGSSYEQYF; cdr3_nt: TGCGCCAGCAGCGGCGGGGGGAGCTCCTACGAGCAGTACTTC
v_call: TRBV6-1; clone_size: NA; d_call: NA; j_call: TRBJ1-6; cdr3_aa: CASREQVDSPLHF; cdr3_nt: TGTGCCAGCAGGGAACAGGTTGATTCACCCCTCCACTTT
v_call: TRBV9; clone_size: NA; d_call: TRBD1; j_call: TRBJ2-1; cdr3_aa: CASSIQGAQYNEQFF; cdr3_nt: TGTGCCAGCAGCATTCAGGGGGCACAGTACAATGAGCAGTTCTTC
v_call: TRBV11-2; clone_size: NA; d_call: NA; j_call: TRBJ1-3; cdr3_aa: CASSTLYRLSGNTIYF; cdr3_nt: TGTGCCAGCAGCACCCTATACAGGCTCTCTGGAAACACCATATATTTT
v_call: TRBV28; clone_size: NA; d_call: NA; j_call: TRBJ2-7; cdr3_aa: CASSLGGSYEQYF; cdr3_nt: TGTGCCAGCAGTTTGGGGGGAAGCTACGAGCAGTACTTC
v_call: TRBV11-1; clone_size: NA; d_call: TRBD2; j_call: TRBJ2-1; cdr3_aa: CASSQWTSAYNEQFF; cdr3_nt: TGTGCCAGCAGCCAGTGGACTAGTGCTTACAATGAGCAGTTCTTC
v_call: TRBV7-2; clone_size: NA; d_call: NA; j_call: TRBJ2-7; cdr3_aa: CASSLRSGTGEQYF; cdr3_nt: TGTGCCAGCAGCTTAAGAAGCGGCACCGGCGAGCAGTACTTC
v_call: TRBV5-5; clone_size: NA; d_call: NA; j_call: TRBJ2-3; cdr3_aa: CASSPRQGRGTDTQYF; cdr3_nt: TGTGCCAGCAGCCCCCGCCAGGGAAGGGGCACAGATACGCAGTATTTT
v_call: TRBV19; clone_size: NA; d_call: NA; j_call: TRBJ1-5; cdr3_aa: CASSIAQIRASQHF; cdr3_nt: TGTGCCAGTAGTATAGCCCAAATCAGGGCTTCCCAGCATTTT
v_call: TRBV6-1; clone_size: NA; d_call: TRBD1; j_call: TRBJ2-5; cdr3_aa: CASGFRGYQETQYF; cdr3_nt: TGTGCCAGCGGATTCAGGGGGTACCAAGAGACCCAGTACTTC
v_call: TRBV30; clone_size: once; d_call: NA; j_call: TRBJ2-5; cdr3_aa: CAWSGQGQETQYF; cdr3_nt: TGTGCCTGGAGTGGCCAGGGTCAAGAGACCCAGTACTTC
v_call: TRBV29-1; clone_size: NA; d_call: NA; j_call: TRBJ1-3; cdr3_aa: CSVESSLSGNTIYF; cdr3_nt: TGCAGCGTTGAGTCGAGCCTCTCTGGAAACACCATATATTTT
v_call: TRBV6-1; clone_size: NA; d_call: TRBD1; j_call: TRBJ2-6; cdr3_aa: CASSELGTGGFSGANVLTF; cdr3_nt: TGTGCCAGCAGTGAATTGGGGACAGGGGGCTTCTCTGGGGCCAACGTCCTGACTTTC
v_call: TRBV5-5; clone_size: NA; d_call: NA; j_call: TRBJ1-6; cdr3_aa: CASSRVQTGQTNSPLHF; cdr3_nt: TGTGCCAGCAGCCGCGTCCAGACCGGACAGACTAATTCACCCCTCCACTTT
v_call: TRBV7-2; clone_size: once; d_call: NA; j_call: TRBJ2-2; cdr3_aa: CASSLRLVSTGELFF; cdr3_nt: TGTGCCAGCAGCCTTAGGCTAGTAAGCACCGGGGAGCTGTTTTTT
v_call: TRBV4-1; clone_size: NA; d_call: TRBD1; j_call: TRBJ2-7; cdr3_aa: CASSNLGIRDRGYEQYF; cdr3_nt: TGCGCCAGCAGCAACCTTGGGATCCGGGACAGGGGCTACGAGCAGTACTTC
v_call: TRBV27; clone_size: NA; d_call: TRBD2; j_call: TRBJ2-7; cdr3_aa: CATHHPLLAGDPYEQYF; cdr3_nt: TGTGCCACCCACCACCCCCTACTAGCGGGGGATCCCTACGAGCAGTACTTC
v_call: TRBV4-2; clone_size: NA; d_call: TRBD1; j_call: TRBJ1-4; cdr3_aa: CASSQQGANEKLFF; cdr3_nt: TGTGCCAGCAGCCAGCAGGGGGCTAATGAAAAACTGTTTTTT
v_call: TRBV27; clone_size: NA; d_call: TRBD1; j_call: TRBJ2-2; cdr3_aa: CASSLRQGLTGELFF; cdr3_nt: TGTGCCAGCAGTTTACGACAGGGGCTAACCGGGGAGCTGTTTTTT
v_call: TRBV18; clone_size: NA; d_call: TRBD1; j_call: TRBJ1-4; cdr3_aa: CASSLDGTDYEKLFF; cdr3_nt: TGTGCCAGCTCACTAGACGGGACAGATTATGAAAAACTGTTTTTT